The next 10 T cell receptor beta chains were all read from a single sample in a study of blood T cell repertoires in COVID-19. Clones were sequenced by immunoSEQ multiplex PCR, and TCRdb holds only the in-frame ones, with some missing. The sample lists roughly 140,000 clones, approximately 80% seen once, with more than 7.5% in the top ten. What was sequenced was peripheral blood. Receptors were obtained from a woman aged 45-65 years with acute or convalescent COVID-19.

This chain connects TRBV5-1 to TRBJ1-1; 7 nucleotides match TRBD1. Trimming cost V 0 bases and J 0 bases; bases outside gene matches: 2. The CDR3 is 15 residues long. Germline assignment: CDR1 SGHRS and CDR2 YFSETQ. The CDR3 nucleotides read TGCGCCAGCAGCTTGGGACAGGGCATGAACACTGAAGCTTTCTTT. Amino acid sequence: CASSLGQGMNTEAFF.

The chain has TRBV11-1 and TRBJ2-7, with D perhaps TRBD2 (5 bases). Germline values: CDR1 SGHAT, CDR2 FQDESV (reference sequence). The V end was cut by 5 bases, the J end by 0 bases, with 5 bases between. There are 12 residues in the CDR3. The chain's CDR3 is CASSRDSYEQYF. In DNA form, the CDR3 reads TGTGCCAGCAGCCGGGACTCCTACGAGCAGTACTTC. Full variable domain (outside the CDR3, taken from reference TRBV11-1 and TRBJ2-7): EAEVAQSPRYKITEKSQAVAFWCDPISGHATLYWYRQILGQGPELLVQFQDESVVDDSQLPKDRFSAERLKGVDSTLKIQPAELGDSAMYLCASSRDSYEQYFGPGTRLTVT.

This chain uses TRBV9 with TRBJ2-7, with D maybe TRBD1 (5 bases). The CDR3 runs to 14 residues. The V and J ends lost 7 bases and 5 bases respectively, with 19 bases between them. Germline lookup yields CDR1 SGDLS and CDR2 YYNGEE. The CDR3 reads CASGVNDRFDEQYF. Here the CDR3 DNA reads TGTGCCAGCGGAGTAAACGACAGATTTGACGAGCAGTACTTC.

The chain uses TRBV18 and TRBJ2-1; TRBD1 might be the D (5 bases). Germline assignment: CDR1 KGHSH and CDR2 LQKENI. V was trimmed by 3 bases and J by 2 bases, leaving 8 bases between them. This CDR3 region has 14 residues. The DNA of the CDR3 is TGTGCCAGCTCACCGCAACAGGCCTACAATGAGCAGTTCTTC. Protein: CASSPQQAYNEQFF.

V usage is TRBV27 and J usage is TRBJ2-7, with D perhaps TRBD2 (7 bases). Germline CDR1 reads MNHEY; CDR2 reads SMNVEV (reference sequence). This CDR3 contains 14 residues. V lost 2 bases, J lost 4 bases, and 12 bases lay in between. CDR3 coding DNA: TGTGCCAGCAGTTTAAGGGGGGGGCCTTACGAGCAGTACTTC. Amino acid sequence: CASSLRGGPYEQYF.

The rearrangement links TRBV25-1 to TRBJ2-1; the match to TRBD1 covers 9 bases. CDR1 and CDR2 (germline): MGHDK, SYGVNS. Germline trimming cut 4 bases from V and 5 bases from J; bases unmatched to any gene: 6. This CDR3 has 15 residues. CDR3 sequence (DNA): TGTGCCAGCAGTGTCTTGGGACAGGGAAACAATGAGCAGTTCTTC. Its translation: CASSVLGQGNNEQFF. The variable domain in full, with the rest retrieved from reference TRBV25-1 and TRBJ2-1, is EADIYQTPRYLVIGTGKKITLECSQTMGHDKMYWYQQDPGMELHLIHYSYGVNSTEKGDLSSESTVSRIRTEHFPLTLESARPSHTSQYLCASSVLGQGNNEQFFGPGTRLTVL.

This clone has just a few counts. This chain uses TRBV21-1 with TRBJ2-5; the table names TRBD1, a call not compared with the DNA. TRBV21-1 corresponds to a pseudogene. The CDR3 extends over 14 amino acids. The CDR3 spells CASSTLTGQETQYF. The CDR3 DNA reads as TGTGCCAGCAGCACTTTGACAGGCCAAGAGACCCAGTACTTC.

The chain combines TRBV5-1 with TRBJ2-3; TRBD1 aligns across 11 bases. Trimming took 5 bases from V and 3 from J; bases not matched to a gene: 2. Looked up from germline, CDR1 is SGHRS and CDR2 is YFSETQ. CDR3 length: 14 residues. CDR3 coding DNA: TGCGCCAGCAGTGGACAGGGGGCTACAGATACGCAGTATTTT. It specifies CASSGQGATDTQYF.

This clone has a handful of counts. The chain links TRBV9 to TRBJ2-1, with D possibly TRBD2 on 5 matching bases. CDR1 and CDR2 from the germline V gene are SGDLS and YYNGEE. The CDR3 is 16 amino acids. The germline V and J ends were trimmed by 0 bases and 9 bases, with 19 bases remaining between them. The DNA for the CDR3 is TGTGCCAGCAGCGTAGCTACCAGGCCAAGTGGGAGTGAGCAGTTCTTC. Protein sequence: CASSVATRPSGSEQFF.

This clone appeared once. The chain uses TRBV7-9 and TRBJ2-7; 7 bases map to TRBD1. This CDR3 region has 15 residues. In germline, CDR1 is SEHNR, CDR2 FQNEAQ (reference sequence). V shed 5 bases, J shed 2 bases, and the junction held 9 bases outside the gene matches. CDR3 nucleotides: TGTGCCAGCAGCCCCAGGTCAGGGACAGCCTACGAGCAGTACTTC. This encodes CASSPRSGTAYEQYF.